This TCR beta chain was sequenced during a study of T-cell memory formation after mild COVID-19. This clonotype has just a few counts. Via MiXCR, TCRdb re-called the 5' RACE reads, giving one row per CDR3 protein. This table holds a few hundred thousand distinct CDR3 sequences, more than 20% found once. The receptor was derived from a man younger than 30 who had mild COVID-19 (a few samples of this study predate the infection). Cell type and time point are not known. Sequenced sample: PBMCs or a T cell subset sorted from them (not recorded which).

The CDR3, as DNA: TGTGCCAGCAGCCCGGGACTAGCCCCCACCCAAGAGACCCAGTACTTC. It encodes CASSPGLAPTQETQYF. The gene calls are TRBV4-2 and TRBJ2-5; 9 bases are shared with TRBD2. The length of the CDR3 is 16 residues. V was clipped by 4 bases and J by 1 base; unmatched bases: 7. Germline lookup yields CDR1 LGHNA and CDR2 YNFKEQ.